The 23 T cell receptor beta chains below all came from one sample that was sequenced in a study of OX40 agonist ivuxolimab in advanced cancers. Only in-frame clones appear in the TCRdb table, and some are missing; sequencing was by immunoSEQ multiplex PCR. The sample has approximately 120,000 clones; just under 95% are singletons. Source: CD4+ or CD8+ T cells sorted from blood, taken in a trial of the OX40 agonist ivuxolimab. The receptor set was obtained from an adult with an advanced solid tumor such as melanoma, head and neck, liver or kidney cancer.

The chain couples TRBV7-9 to TRBJ1-6, with D possibly TRBD1 on 5 matching bases. Germline CDR1 SEHNR, CDR2 FQNEAQ (reference sequence). The CDR3 is made up of 19 amino acids. The V gene lost 5 bases and the J gene lost 2 bases, with 22 bases spanning the gap. The CDR3 DNA follows: TGTGCCAGCAGCCGATCTCATGGGGGGACGAGGACCTATAATTCACCCCTCCACTTT. This codes for CASSRSHGGTRTYNSPLHF.

Notes on this clone: This CDR3 is also generated by other DNA sequences in the sample. This rearrangement joins TRBV30 to TRBJ2-7; a possible D gene is TRBD2 (5 bases). Germline-derived CDR1 and CDR2 are GTSNPN and SVGIG (reference sequence). The V end lost 2 bases, the J end lost 2 bases, and 7 bases lay between the germline ends. The CDR3 contains 12 residues. The CDR3 sequence is CAWSPGTYEQYF. CDR3 bases: TGTGCCTGGAGTCCGGGGACCTACGAGCAGTACTTC.

Only one count was recorded for this clone. The chain couples TRBV4-2 to TRBJ1-5; no clear D. Germline CDR1 and CDR2: LGHNA and YNFKEQ. CDR3 size: 16 residues. V lost 4 bases, J lost 4 bases, and 17 bases lay in between. The DNA for the CDR3 is TGTGCCAGCAGCCCATCACAGAGGGATCGGAATCAGCCCCAGCATTTT. This codes for CASSPSQRDRNQPQHF.

The chain has TRBV6-6 and TRBJ1-3; TRBD1 aligns across 9 bases. The germline gives CDR1 MNHNY, CDR2 SVGAGI (reference sequence). V dropped 0 bases and J dropped 1; count of bases not matched to a gene: 1. The CDR3 contains 16 residues. CDR3 residues: CASSYSGTGSGNTIYF. In DNA, the CDR3 is TGTGCCAGCAGTTACTCAGGGACAGGGTCTGGAAACACCATATATTTT.

V usage is TRBV9 and J usage is TRBJ1-2; 7 bases fit TRBD1. Germline V gene lookup returns CDR1 SGDLS and CDR2 YYNGEE. CDR3 size: 14 residues. V lost 4 bases, J lost 3 bases, and 6 bases stayed unmatched. The CDR3: CASSFRTGDYGYTF. DNA of the CDR3: TGTGCCAGCAGCTTCAGGACAGGAGACTATGGCTACACCTTC. The full variable domain, its missing parts supplied by reference TRBV9 and TRBJ1-2, is DSGVTQTPKHLITATGQRVTLRCSPRSGDLSVYWYQQSLDQGLQFLIQYYNGEERAKGNILERFSAQQFPDLHSELNLSSLELGDSALYFCASSFRTGDYGYTFGSGTRLTVV.

The sample holds one count of this clone. The rearrangement joins TRBV4-1 to TRBJ2-7; a weak D match, TRBD2 (6 bases). The CDR3 is made up of 15 amino acids. Germline CDR1 reads MGHRA; CDR2 reads YSYEKL. V lost 0 bases and J lost 1, with 10 bases in between. The chain's CDR3 is CASSQERGASYEQYF. In nucleotides, the CDR3 is TGCGCCAGCAGCCAAGAGCGGGGAGCTTCCTACGAGCAGTACTTC.

The chain links TRBV4-3 to TRBJ2-1, with D unresolved. CDR1 is LGHNA, CDR2 YSLEER, per germline. V gave up 1 base and J gave up 0 bases, with 7 bases separating them. The CDR3 contains 15 residues. CDR3 residues: CASSQAEDSYNEQFF. The DNA for the CDR3 is TGCGCCAGCAGCCAAGCAGAGGACTCCTACAATGAGCAGTTCTTC.

V is TRBV5-6 and J is TRBJ2-3; TRBD1 is a possible D gene (6 bases). CDR1 and CDR2 from the germline V gene are SGHDT and YYEEEE. V lost 0 bases and J 0 bases, leaving 11 bases between the germline ends. This CDR3 region has 16 residues. CDR3 residues: CASSLAPGQSTDTQYF. The CDR3 DNA is TGTGCCAGCAGCTTGGCCCCGGGACAAAGCACAGATACGCAGTATTTT.

The chain is built from TRBV19 and TRBJ2-5; 7 nucleotides align to TRBD1. CDR3 length: 16 residues. Trimming cost V 2 bases and J 4 bases; bases outside gene matches: 10. In germline, CDR1 is LNHDA, CDR2 SQIVND (reference sequence). The CDR3 nucleotides are TGTGCCAGTAGTATACCCCTTAACAGGGGACGAGAGACCCAGTACTTC. Its translation: CASSIPLNRGRETQYF.

Turning to this clone: Germline and junction disagree at one end, which may indicate a read error. The V gene is TRBV19, the J gene TRBJ2-1; D remains ambiguous. The CDR3 length is 14 residues. From germline, CDR1 is LNHDA and CDR2 SQIVND (reference sequence). CDR3 protein: CASRLDSSYNGQFF. As DNA, the CDR3 is TGTGCCAGCAGACTGGATAGCTCCTACAATGGGCAGTTCTTC.

The CDR3 loop is CASSLGLEESNEQFF. CDR3 nucleotides: TGTGCCAGCAGCTTAGGCCTAGAGGAGTCCAATGAGCAGTTCTTC. The chain employs TRBV11-3 and TRBJ2-1; D remains ambiguous. This CDR3 contains 15 residues. The germline V and J ends were trimmed by 1 base and 6 bases, with 13 bases remaining between them. Germline V lookup: CDR1 SGHNT, CDR2 YENEEA.

The CDR3 coding sequence is TGTGCCAGCTCACCAACGGGACAGCGCGGCTATGGCTACACCTTC. It codes for CASSPTGQRGYGYTF. This chain joins TRBV18 and TRBJ1-2, with 7 positions matching TRBD1. The germline V gene encodes CDR1 KGHSH and CDR2 LQKENI. V was pared by 2 bases and J by 4 bases, with 7 bases of the junction left unmatched. CDR3 length equals 15 residues.

The CDR3 sequence is CASSRSPSNTEAFF. CDR3 nucleotides: TGTGCCAGCAGCCGATCTCCCTCGAACACTGAAGCTTTCTTT. This chain joins TRBV6-5 and TRBJ1-1; D remains ambiguous. The CDR3 totals 14 residues. The germline CDR1 and CDR2 sequences are MNHEY and SVGAGI. V gave up 6 bases and J gave up 1 base, with 12 bases separating them.

This chain joins TRBV7-8 and TRBJ1-5; no firm D call. In germline, CDR1 is SGHVS, CDR2 FQNEAQ. Trimming cost V 4 bases and J 4 bases, with 8 bases left between them. The CDR3 loop spans 13 amino acids. The CDR3 loop reads CASSSKENQPQHF. The CDR3 DNA follows: TGTGCCAGCAGCTCCAAGGAGAATCAGCCCCAGCATTTT.

The chain recombines TRBV5-6 with TRBJ2-2; 10 bases align to TRBD2. Germline loops: CDR1 SGHDT, CDR2 YYEEEE. Trimming took 1 base from V and 7 from J; bases not matched to a gene: 7. The CDR3 has 16 amino acids. CDR3 loop: CASSLTSGTVGGELFF. The CDR3 nucleotides read TGTGCCAGCAGCTTGACTAGCGGGACCGTCGGCGGGGAGCTGTTTTTT.

This clone showed up just a few times. The chain uses TRBV10-2 and TRBJ2-7; 10 bases fit TRBD1. The CDR3 length is 14 residues. Per germline, CDR1 WSHSY and CDR2 SAAADI. Trimming removed 4 bases from V and 4 bases from J; junction bases left unmatched: 4. CDR3 sequence reads: CASSGQGQGYEQYF. The CDR3 nucleotides read TGCGCCAGCAGTGGTCAGGGACAGGGGTACGAGCAGTACTTC.

The chain uses TRBV6-1 and TRBJ1-1, with D unresolved. Germline assignment: CDR1 MNHNS and CDR2 SASEGT. The V gene lost 5 bases and the J gene lost 0 bases, with 7 bases spanning the gap. The CDR3 extends over 13 amino acids. The CDR3 here is CASSPEMNTEAFF. CDR3 DNA: TGTGCCAGCAGTCCGGAGATGAACACTGAAGCTTTCTTT.

V gene TRBV5-1 combines with J gene TRBJ2-1; 9 bases agree with TRBD2. Germline V lookup: CDR1 SGHRS, CDR2 YFSETQ. V shed 4 bases, J shed 7 bases, and the junction held 6 bases outside the gene matches. The CDR3 loop spans 14 amino acids. The CDR3 DNA follows: TGCGCCAGCAGCACCGGGACTAGCAGAAATGAGCAGTTCTTC. Its protein is CASSTGTSRNEQFF.

The chain joins TRBV5-4 to TRBJ2-1, with 10 bases aligning to TRBD2. The CDR3 is 15 amino acids. Looked up from germline, CDR1 is SGHNT and CDR2 is YYREEE (reference sequence). V lost 7 bases and J lost 3; bases outside the gene matches: 7. CDR3 bases: TGTGCCAGCGAAAGCGGGACTAGCGACTACAATGAGCAGTTCTTC. It is translated as CASESGTSDYNEQFF.

This chain links TRBV7-9 with TRBJ1-2; 8 nucleotides match TRBD1. CDR3 length equals 14 residues. Germline V gene data show CDR1 as SEHNR and CDR2 as FQNEAQ (reference sequence). The V segment lost 5 bases and the J segment 8 bases; nucleotides outside the gene matches: 10. The CDR3 reads CASSKTGEGSGYTF. DNA for the CDR3: TGTGCCAGCAGCAAGACAGGGGAGGGGAGCGGCTACACCTTC.

The gene calls are TRBV9 and TRBJ1-4, with TRBD1 matching 7 bases. The CDR3 has 17 residues. The J segment lost 2 bases and the V segment lost 4 bases, leaving 11 bases of the junction unmatched. CDR1 and CDR2 (germline): SGDLS, YYNGEE. In DNA form, the CDR3 reads TGTGCCAGCAGCCCCTTACAGGGGAGGGGGACTAATGAAAAACTGTTTTTT. Protein sequence: CASSPLQGRGTNEKLFF.

The CDR3 loop is CASSSIRPGQFYNEQFF. CDR3 DNA: TGTGCCAGCAGTTCGATTCGACCGGGACAGTTCTACAATGAGCAGTTCTTC. V and J are TRBV27 and TRBJ2-1; 7 bases are shared with TRBD1. Germline CDR1 and CDR2: MNHEY and SMNVEV (reference sequence). This CDR3 is built from 17 residues. With V trimmed by 4 bases and J by 3 bases, 12 bases remained unmatched.

The chain joins TRBV19 to TRBJ1-3; a possible D gene is TRBD1 (5 bases). V was cut by 7 bases and J by 7 bases, with 14 bases left in between. Germline V gives CDR1 LNHDA, CDR2 SQIVND (reference sequence). The CDR3 runs to 13 residues. Here the CDR3 DNA reads TGTGCCAGTATTCGGACATCCACGAACACCATATATTTT. Translated: CASIRTSTNTIYF.